These 29 T cell receptor beta chains were all obtained from the same sample, sequenced in a study of T cell responses to AZD1222 COVID-19 vaccine. Profiled with immunoSEQ multiplex PCR; TCRdb holds only in-frame clones, not every one. The sample yields fewer than 200,000 clones, 85% to 90% seen once. The material was peripheral blood, obtained on day 0 of AZD1222 vaccination. These receptors were collected from an adult in good health.

This clone was seen only a few times. Other DNA sequences within the sample encode an identical CDR3. The gene calls are TRBV9 and TRBJ1-2; D gene ambiguous. Germline V gene sequence: CDR1 SGDLS, CDR2 YYNGEE. Trimming took 0 bases from V and 3 from J, leaving 6 bases between them. This CDR3 comprises 13 residues. The CDR3 protein is CASSVGGDYGYTF. The CDR3 DNA follows: TGTGCCAGCAGCGTAGGGGGAGACTATGGCTACACCTTC.

The chain combines TRBV4-3 with TRBJ2-5; no clear D. Per germline, CDR1 LGHNA and CDR2 YSLEER. This CDR3 spans 12 amino acids. The ends were cut back, 0 bases at V and 4 bases at J, with 3 bases in the middle. The CDR3 here is CASSQETETQYF. The CDR3 DNA follows: TGCGCCAGCAGCCAAGAAACAGAGACCCAGTACTTC.

The chain combines TRBV5-1 with TRBJ2-3, with a tentative D call TRBD1 (6 bases). Trimming removed 5 bases at V and 2 bases at J, with 24 bases between. Germline V gene lookup returns CDR1 SGHRS and CDR2 YFSETQ. This CDR3 comprises 18 residues. The CDR3 coding sequence is TGCGCCAGCAGAAACCTTACAGGGTCTCATATGATCACAGATACGCAGTATTTT. Encoded protein: CASRNLTGSHMITDTQYF.

The chain links TRBV28 to TRBJ1-2; TRBD1 matches 12 bases. The CDR3 extends over 18 amino acids. J lost 6 bases, V lost 6 bases, and 17 bases had no gene match. Germline CDR1 MDHEN, CDR2 SYDVKM. CDR3 amino acids: CASSSGTGGAHRADGYTF. The CDR3 nucleotides are TGTGCCAGCAGCTCCGGGACAGGGGGCGCACATAGAGCGGATGGCTACACCTTC.

The chain joins TRBV6-5 to TRBJ1-5; no definite D call. V dropped 5 bases and J dropped 6 bases, with 11 bases sitting between them. Germline lookup yields CDR1 MNHEY and CDR2 SVGAGI. The CDR3 is 13 residues long. CDR3 amino acids: CASSTRRGQPQHF. DNA for the CDR3: TGTGCCAGCAGTACCCGCCGGGGTCAGCCCCAGCATTTT.

The chain carries TRBV6-5 and TRBJ2-7, with 7 bases identical to TRBD1. V was clipped by 2 bases and J by 2 bases; unmatched bases: 6. Germline V gene data show CDR1 as MNHEY and CDR2 as SVGAGI. This CDR3 region has 15 residues. CDR3 nucleotides: TGTGCCAGCAGTTACGACGGGACAGAGGCCTACGAGCAGTACTTC. Translating gives CASSYDGTEAYEQYF.

This CDR3 is CATSAGTGGWTTPYEQYF. In nucleotides, the CDR3 is TGTGCCACCAGTGCGGGAACAGGGGGGTGGACAACCCCCTACGAGCAGTACTTC. V is TRBV24-1 and J is TRBJ2-7, with 8 bases matching TRBD1. The CDR3 spans 18 residues. CDR1 and CDR2 (germline): KGHDR, SFDVKD. V trimming: 5 bases; J trimming: 2 bases; junction bases outside the gene matches: 16.

On this clone: This same CDR3 is encoded by further DNA sequences in the sample. The rearrangement uses TRBV10-3 and TRBJ1-1; 7 bases map to TRBD1. The length of the CDR3 is 13 residues. Looked up from germline, CDR1 is ENHRY and CDR2 is SYGVKD. Losses at the gene ends were 9 bases for V and 1 base for J; bases not matched to a gene: 5. The CDR3 DNA reads as TGTGCCATTCGGGACAGACCGAACACTGAAGCTTTCTTT. Its translation is CAIRDRPNTEAFF.

In its sample, this clone was seen a few times. J is TRBJ2-2 and V is TRBV9; TRBD2 might be the D (6 bases). Germline CDR1 reads SGDLS; CDR2 reads YYNGEE. The CDR3 is made up of 14 amino acids. V lost 6 bases and J 1 base, leaving 10 bases between the germline ends. This CDR3 is CASKPGENTGELFF. CDR3 in DNA: TGTGCCAGCAAACCGGGAGAGAACACCGGGGAGCTGTTTTTT.

This clone was counted once. The J gene is TRBJ1-5, the V gene TRBV7-6; 7 positions match TRBD1. Germline CDR1 reads SGHVS; CDR2 reads FNYEAQ. This CDR3 is built from 13 residues. The V segment lost 5 bases and the J segment 7 bases; nucleotides outside the gene matches: 5. CDR3 nucleotides: TGTGCCAGCAGCCAGGGGGGAAGGCAGCCCCAGCATTTT. Amino acid sequence: CASSQGGRQPQHF.

The chain employs TRBV18 and TRBJ2-2; 7 positions agree with TRBD2. Germline-derived CDR1 and CDR2 are KGHSH and LQKENI. The CDR3 has 17 residues. The ends lost 0 bases at V and 6 bases at J; junction bases unmatched: 10. CDR3 sequence (DNA): TGTGCCAGCTCACCACCCGGTCGAGCGGGATCCTCCGGGGAGCTGTTTTTT. Translating it yields CASSPPGRAGSSGELFF.

A few counts support this clone. The genes are TRBV15 and TRBJ2-1, with D possibly being TRBD1 (5 bases). The V gene's germline CDR1 is LNHNV and CDR2 YYDKDF (reference sequence). The CDR3 extends over 14 amino acids. Trimming left V 3 bases short and J 2 bases short, with 8 bases between. The CDR3 loop is CATSSGHPYNEQFF. For the CDR3, the DNA is TGTGCCACCAGCAGCGGACATCCCTACAATGAGCAGTTCTTC. The variable domain in full, completed from reference TRBV15 and TRBJ2-1, reads DAMVIQNPRYQVTQFGKPVTLSCSQTLNHNVMYWYQQKSSQAPKLLFHYYDKDFNNEADTPDNFQSRRPNTSFCFLDIRSPGLGDTAMYLCATSSGHPYNEQFFGPGTRLTVL.

This chain links TRBV19 with TRBJ1-6; TRBD1 might be the D (5 bases). There are 14 residues in the CDR3. CDR1 LNHDA and CDR2 SQIVND come from the germline V gene (reference sequence). V dropped 7 bases and J dropped 5 bases, with 12 bases sitting between them. For the CDR3, the DNA is TGTGCCAGTACTCATCGGGGGAATAATTCACCCCTCCACTTT. Translation gives CASTHRGNNSPLHF. Based on the CDR3 plus reference TRBV19 and TRBJ1-6, the full variable domain is DGGITQSPKYLFRKEGQNVTLSCEQNLNHDAMYWYRQDPGQGLRLIYYSQIVNDFQKGDIAEGYSVSREKKESFPLTVTSAQKNPTAFYLCASTHRGNNSPLHFGNGTRLTVT.

V usage is TRBV28 and J usage is TRBJ2-7; D is possibly TRBD1 (5 bases). There are 15 residues in the CDR3. V dropped 6 bases and J dropped 3 bases, with 18 bases sitting between them. The germline CDR1 and CDR2 sequences are MDHEN and SYDVKM. The CDR3 coding sequence is TGTGCCAGCAGAGCCTCCGGGTTGGGGCTCTACGAGCAGTACTTC. This gives the protein CASRASGLGLYEQYF.

The genes are TRBV5-1 and TRBJ2-5, with 7 bases aligning to TRBD1. J lost 3 bases, V lost 0 bases, and 8 bases had no gene match. Germline CDR1 and CDR2: SGHRS and YFSETQ. The CDR3 has 16 residues. Here the CDR3 reads CASSLGLGTVKETQYF. In nucleotides, the CDR3 is TGCGCCAGCAGCTTGGGGCTGGGGACAGTGAAAGAGACCCAGTACTTC. Full variable domain (remainder filled in from reference TRBV5-1 and TRBJ2-5): KAGVTQTPRYLIKTRGQQVTLSCSPISGHRSVSWYQQTPGQGLQFLFEYFSETQRNKGNFPGRFSGRQFSNSRSEMNVSTLELGDSALYLCASSLGLGTVKETQYFGPGTRLLVL.

This chain uses TRBV27 with TRBJ1-5; TRBD1 matches 9 bases. Germline V gene lookup returns CDR1 MNHEY and CDR2 SMNVEV (reference sequence). The CDR3 runs 14 residues. V dropped 6 bases and J dropped 10; count of bases not matched to a gene: 10. The CDR3 nucleotides are TGTGCCAGCAGGGGACAGGGTAGGGAAAAACCCCAGCATTTT. Translated: CASRGQGREKPQHF.

The gene calls are TRBV18 and TRBJ2-2; D ambiguous. Trimming left V 6 bases short and J 0 bases short, with 14 bases between. The germline gives CDR1 KGHSH, CDR2 LQKENI. The CDR3 contains 16 residues. The CDR3 bases are TGTGCCAGCTCCCCTACCCACGTAACGAACACCGGGGAGCTGTTTTTT. Its translation: CASSPTHVTNTGELFF.

This sequence joins TRBV5-1 and TRBJ2-7, with 9 positions matching TRBD1. The CDR3 covers 17 residues. Germline trimming cut 1 base from V and 4 bases from J; bases unmatched to any gene: 12. Germline V lookup: CDR1 SGHRS, CDR2 YFSETQ. The CDR3 sequence is CASSLQFRDRARYEQYF. The DNA of the CDR3 is TGCGCCAGCAGCTTGCAATTTAGGGACAGGGCACGATACGAGCAGTACTTC.

The J gene is TRBJ1-2, the V gene TRBV9; a possible D gene is TRBD1 (6 bases). The length of the CDR3 is 17 residues. Trimming took 0 bases from V and 4 from J, leaving 19 bases between them. Germline values: CDR1 SGDLS, CDR2 YYNGEE. The DNA of the CDR3 is TGTGCCAGCAGCGTAGACCCACAGGGAAGGGGACCCTATGGCTACACCTTC. As protein: CASSVDPQGRGPYGYTF. Complete variable domain (other parts from reference TRBV9 and TRBJ1-2): DSGVTQTPKHLITATGQRVTLRCSPRSGDLSVYWYQQSLDQGLQFLIQYYNGEERAKGNILERFSAQQFPDLHSELNLSSLELGDSALYFCASSVDPQGRGPYGYTFGSGTRLTVV.

This clone was seen a single time. The chain employs TRBV6-2 or TRBV6-3 and TRBJ2-5; D is ambiguous. V lost 4 bases, J lost 5 bases, and 11 bases lay in between. The CDR3 extends over 13 amino acids. In germline, CDR1 is MNHEY, CDR2 SVGEGT. The CDR3 here is CASSFAGTETQYF. The CDR3 DNA is TGTGCCAGCAGTTTCGCAGGAACGGAGACCCAGTACTTC.

This clone was found once. V usage is TRBV2 and J usage is TRBJ2-2; the match to TRBD2 covers 8 bases. Germline V CDR1 and CDR2: SNHLY, FYNNEI. Losses at the gene ends were 6 bases for V and 3 bases for J; bases not matched to a gene: 3. The CDR3 totals 14 residues. This chain's CDR3 is CASSGGDYTGELFF. The CDR3 bases are TGTGCCAGCAGCGGGGGGGACTACACCGGGGAGCTGTTTTTT.

The chain carries TRBV18 and TRBJ1-5, with D tentatively TRBD1 (5 bases). The CDR3 totals 18 residues. Trimming removed 1 base from V and 3 bases from J, with 19 bases in between. Germline V gene data show CDR1 as KGHSH and CDR2 as LQKENI. CDR3 sequence (DNA): TGTGCCAGCTCACCACTTGCGGGGTTCCAAGGGGCCAATCAGCCCCAGCATTTT. Amino acid sequence: CASSPLAGFQGANQPQHF. The full variable domain, completed using reference TRBV18 and TRBJ1-5, is NAGVMQNPRHLVRRRGQEARLRCSPMKGHSHVYWYRQLPEEGLKFMVYLQKENIIDESGMPKERFSAEFPKEGPSILRIQQVVRGDSAAYFCASSPLAGFQGANQPQHFGDGTRLSIL.

This sequence joins TRBV6-5 and TRBJ2-2; TRBD1 aligns across 7 bases. The CDR3 extends over 15 amino acids. Germline V gene sequence: CDR1 MNHEY, CDR2 SVGAGI. V was pared by 6 bases and J by 5 bases, with 9 bases of the junction left unmatched. DNA for the CDR3: TGTGCCAGCAGAGGGGTGGGACAGAGGACCGGGGAGCTGTTTTTT. As protein: CASRGVGQRTGELFF.

This clone was counted once. The V call is TRBV11-2, the J call TRBJ1-2; TRBD1 matches 7 bases. The CDR3 runs to 15 residues. Trimming took 3 bases from V and 2 from J; bases not matched to a gene: 6. The germline CDR1 and CDR2 sequences are SGHAT and FQNNGV. The CDR3 region is CASSLGSTGNYGYTF. The CDR3 nucleotides read TGTGCCAGCAGCTTGGGTTCGACAGGGAACTATGGCTACACCTTC.

V gene TRBV5-1 combines with J gene TRBJ1-6; possibly TRBD1 for D (6 bases). There are 18 residues in the CDR3. V shed 4 bases and J shed 0 bases, with 17 bases lying between them. Germline V lookup: CDR1 SGHRS, CDR2 YFSETQ. The CDR3 DNA follows: TGCGCCAGCAGCCAAACACCACAGGGAGGCTCCTATAATTCACCCCTCCACTTT. Residues: CASSQTPQGGSYNSPLHF.

The V and J genes are TRBV5-6 and TRBJ2-1; D gene unclear. The V and J ends lost 4 bases and 2 bases respectively, with 16 bases between them. The CDR3 sequence is 16 residues long. CDR1 and CDR2 from the germline V gene are SGHDT and YYEEEE. CDR3 region: CASSILSRTAYNEQFF. The CDR3 nucleotides are TGTGCCAGCAGCATTCTTAGTCGAACTGCCTACAATGAGCAGTTCTTC.

The gene calls are TRBV18 and TRBJ2-5, with D possibly TRBD1 on 6 matching bases. There are 14 residues in the CDR3. V was cut by 1 base and J by 6 bases, with 12 bases left in between. From germline, CDR1 is KGHSH and CDR2 LQKENI. The CDR3 DNA follows: TGTGCCAGCTCACCACAGGCAGGGGTCAAGACCCAGTACTTC. Translating it yields CASSPQAGVKTQYF.

This clone came up once. The rearrangement uses TRBV5-4 and TRBJ2-5; TRBD1 might be the D (5 bases). CDR3 length: 13 amino acids. Deletions cut 1 base from V and 1 base from J, with 5 bases between. Germline V gene sequence: CDR1 SGHNT, CDR2 YYREEE (reference sequence). For the CDR3, the DNA is TGTGCCAGCAGCTTGCAGGGCCAAGAGACCCAGTACTTC. Translated: CASSLQGQETQYF.

J is TRBJ1-5 and V is TRBV2; TRBD1 agrees at 7 bases. The germline CDR1 and CDR2 sequences are SNHLY and FYNNEI. The V gene end was trimmed by 9 bases and the J gene end by 4 bases; junction bases not matched to a gene: 6. The CDR3 has 13 amino acids. CDR3 DNA: TGTGCCAGTGATGAACAGGGGAATCAGCCCCAGCATTTT. Its protein product is CASDEQGNQPQHF.